The source of this TCR beta chain is a study of T cells in Graves' hyperthyroidism and ophthalmopathy. Study observations and caveats: With a median lead of around 5.9 months before onset, the model predicted ophthalmopathy.

The CDR3 covers 14 residues. Germline CDR1 reads MGHRA; CDR2 reads YSYEKL. Between the trimmed V and J ends, which lost 5 bases and 5 bases, there was a span of 16 bases. Comments on this clonotype: Its antigen remains unidentified.

Amplification of TCR beta CDR3 regions was performed using RNA transcripts as template. HTBI primers were used for first-round RT-PCR of the TCR CDR3. TCRdb re-called the multiplex PCR reads through MiXCR, storing one row per CDR3 protein. The sample lists 650,000 to 850,000 distinct CDR3 sequences, roughly 20% occurring once. The chain has TRBV4-1 and TRBJ2-7; D unclear. The specimen sequenced was blood. The clonotype was recovered from a woman between 45 and 60 years old with Graves' hyperthyroidism that later progressed to Graves' ophthalmopathy. The CDR3 loop reads CASSGRSPYDEQYF. CDR3 nucleotide sequence: TGCGCCAGCAGCGGCAGAAGTCCTTATGACGAGCAGTACTTC.